Shown below are 31 T cell receptor beta chains from a single sample sequenced in a study of shared clonotypes between healthy human individuals. TCRdb keeps only in-frame clones here, not all; method: immunoSEQ multiplex PCR. The sample consists of around 650,000 clones, approximately 96% of them appearing once. CD45RO-negative, CCR7-selected cells formed the naive CD8 fraction, which excluded terminally differentiated effector memory CD45RA+ cells. Specimen: naive CD8+ T cells sorted from blood. Source of these receptors: a woman aged 25 to 39 in good health.

V usage is TRBV9 and J usage is TRBJ2-2; D possibly corresponds to TRBD2 (5 bases). V was clipped by 4 bases and J by 6 bases, with 10 bases between them. There are 13 residues in the CDR3. Germline CDR1 is SGDLS and CDR2 is YYNGEE. This chain's CDR3 is CASSFTRAGELFF. The CDR3 bases are TGTGCCAGCAGCTTCACTAGGGCCGGGGAGCTGTTTTTT.

The chain combines TRBV27 with TRBJ1-3; tentative D call: TRBD1 (6 bases). CDR1 MNHEY and CDR2 SMNVEV come from the germline V gene (reference sequence). V lost 5 bases and J 4 bases, leaving 21 bases between the germline ends. CDR3 length: 17 amino acids. The CDR3 sequence is CASSPLDSWGAGNTIYF. In nucleotides, the CDR3 is TGTGCCAGCAGTCCCCTGGACAGTTGGGGGGCAGGAAACACCATATATTTT.

This rearrangement joins TRBV28 to TRBJ2-1, with D perhaps matching TRBD2 (6 bases). CDR3 length: 14 residues. Looked up from germline, CDR1 is MDHEN and CDR2 is SYDVKM. The V end lost 3 bases, the J end lost 6 bases, and 12 bases lay between the germline ends. The CDR3 coding sequence is TGTGCCAGCAGTTTCCCGGGAGTTTCCAATGAGCAGTTCTTC. This codes for CASSFPGVSNEQFF.

The chain joins TRBV7-8 to TRBJ2-2; D ambiguous. CDR3 length equals 13 residues. V shed 6 bases and J shed 5 bases, with 10 bases lying between them. Germline CDR1 SGHVS, CDR2 FQNEAQ. CDR3 nucleotides: TGTGCCAGCAGGTTTTTCGGGACCGGGGAGCTGTTTTTT. It translates to CASRFFGTGELFF.

The chain employs TRBV29-1 and TRBJ2-3, with a possible D match to TRBD2 (5 bases). Trimming took off 1 base at V and 0 bases at J, with 11 bases between the two ends. The CDR3 covers 15 residues. The germline gives CDR1 SQVTM, CDR2 ANQGSEA. CDR3: CSVEVGIPSTDTQYF. The CDR3 coding sequence is TGCAGCGTTGAAGTCGGGATACCTAGCACAGATACGCAGTATTTT.

V is TRBV19 and J is TRBJ2-3; 12 bases are shared with TRBD2. The germline V gene encodes CDR1 LNHDA and CDR2 SQIVND (reference sequence). The trim removed 6 bases at V and 5 bases at J, leaving 9 bases unmatched. The CDR3 sequence is 16 residues long. This CDR3 is CASRTLLAGGVDTQYF. CDR3 coding DNA: TGTGCCAGTAGGACCCTACTAGCGGGAGGTGTAGATACGCAGTATTTT.

The chain joins TRBV7-5 to TRBJ1-5. TRBV7-5 is listed as a pseudogene. This CDR3 spans 16 amino acids. CDR3 nucleotides: TGTGTCAGAAGCAGAATCCCGGGACCCCCCAATCAGCCCCAGCATTTT. It encodes CVRSRIPGPPNQPQHF.

J is TRBJ1-1 and V is TRBV6-6; D is ambiguous. Germline V CDR1 and CDR2: MNHNY, SVGAGI (reference sequence). This CDR3 has 14 residues. Trimming stripped 0 bases from V and 3 bases from J, with 8 bases between. The CDR3 region is CASSYSIRDTEAFF. For the CDR3, the DNA is TGTGCCAGCAGTTACTCCATTAGGGACACTGAAGCTTTCTTT.

This rearrangement joins TRBV5-4 to TRBJ2-1, with D hard to call. The V gene's germline CDR1 is SGHNT and CDR2 YYREEE (reference sequence). The CDR3 has 14 residues. Trimming took off 0 bases at V and 4 bases at J, with 8 bases between the two ends. The CDR3 region is CASSLGEGYNEQFF. CDR3 nucleotides: TGTGCCAGCAGCTTGGGGGAAGGGTACAATGAGCAGTTCTTC.

The rearrangement joins TRBV4-2 to TRBJ2-3; 9 bases agree with TRBD2. V gave up 0 bases and J gave up 5 bases; unmatched junction bases: 9. CDR3 length equals 17 residues. Germline V gene data show CDR1 as LGHNA and CDR2 as YNFKEQ. The CDR3 loop is CASSQDLAGGQEDTQYF. The DNA of the CDR3 is TGTGCCAGCAGCCAAGATCTGGCGGGAGGGCAGGAAGATACGCAGTATTTT.

This chain connects TRBV5-1 to TRBJ2-1, with 12 bases lining up with TRBD1. This CDR3 has 16 amino acids. Germline V lookup: CDR1 SGHRS, CDR2 YFSETQ. V shed 6 bases and J 8 bases; nucleotides not matched to a gene: 12. CDR3 in amino acids: CASNLLGTGGADEQFF. In DNA form, the CDR3 reads TGCGCCAGCAACCTACTAGGGACAGGGGGCGCGGATGAGCAGTTCTTC.

The CDR3 DNA is TGTGCCAGCAATTCACCGGACAGGGGGAACACTGAAGCTTTCTTT. This encodes CASNSPDRGNTEAFF. This chain connects TRBV28 to TRBJ1-1, with TRBD1 matching over 9 bases. From germline, CDR1 is MDHEN and CDR2 SYDVKM. The V segment lost 7 bases and the J segment 1 base; nucleotides outside the gene matches: 7. The CDR3 totals 15 residues.

V gene TRBV7-8 combines with J gene TRBJ1-5; D possibly corresponds to TRBD1 (5 bases). The ends were cut back, 1 base at V and 4 bases at J, with 8 bases in the middle. This CDR3 contains 14 residues. Germline loops: CDR1 SGHVS, CDR2 FQNEAQ. CDR3 nucleotide sequence: TGTGCCAGCAGCTTAGTGCCAGGGAATCAGCCCCAGCATTTT. Residues: CASSLVPGNQPQHF. The full variable domain, in which reference TRBV7-8 and TRBJ1-5 provide the parts outside the CDR3, is GAGVSQSPRYKVAKRGQDVALRCDPISGHVSLFWYQQALGQGPEFLTYFQNEAQLDKSGLPSDRFFAERPEGSVSTLKIQRTQQEDSAVYLCASSLVPGNQPQHFGDGTRLSIL.

The gene calls are TRBV28 and TRBJ1-5; D remains ambiguous. The CDR3 is made up of 15 amino acids. CDR1 is MDHEN and CDR2 is SYDVKM in the germline V gene. The germline V and J ends were trimmed by 3 bases and 3 bases, with 12 bases remaining between them. The DNA for the CDR3 is TGTGCCAGCAGTTTCAGTGGCAATGACAATCAGCCCCAGCATTTT. Translation gives CASSFSGNDNQPQHF.

This clone was counted a single time. The chain combines TRBV27 with TRBJ2-7; 12 positions agree with TRBD2. The CDR3 is 12 amino acids. CDR1 and CDR2 (germline): MNHEY, SMNVEV (reference sequence). The J segment lost 9 bases and the V segment lost 5 bases, leaving 2 bases of the junction unmatched. For the CDR3, the DNA is TGTGCCAGCAGTGGGGGACTAGCGGGGCAGTACTTC. Encoded protein: CASSGGLAGQYF.

This chain connects TRBV9 to TRBJ2-7; D unresolved. Germline loops: CDR1 SGDLS, CDR2 YYNGEE. Trimming removed 0 bases at V and 6 bases at J, with 10 bases between. The CDR3 length is 13 residues. In DNA form, the CDR3 reads TGTGCCAGCAGCGTAGGTAGGGCTGGCGAGCAGTACTTC. It yields the protein CASSVGRAGEQYF.

The genes are TRBV10-3 and TRBJ2-1; 8 positions agree with TRBD2. The CDR3 runs 17 residues. Losses at the gene ends were 6 bases for V and 0 bases for J; bases not matched to a gene: 10. Germline V gives CDR1 ENHRY, CDR2 SYGVKD. CDR3 protein: CAIRNPGLVLSYNEQFF. CDR3 sequence (DNA): TGTGCCATCAGAAACCCGGGACTAGTGCTCTCCTACAATGAGCAGTTCTTC.

CDR3 sequence (DNA): TGTGCCAGCAGCTTAGCCGATGGACCACAAGAGACCCAGTACTTC. Its translation is CASSLADGPQETQYF. The gene calls are TRBV11-1 and TRBJ2-5; D is unclear. V shed 0 bases and J shed 2 bases, with 10 bases lying between them. Per germline, CDR1 SGHAT and CDR2 FQDESV (reference sequence). The CDR3 is made up of 15 amino acids.

The chain joins TRBV4-1 to TRBJ2-2; D gene unclear. Deletions cut 3 bases from V and 3 bases from J, with 8 bases between. The CDR3 loop spans 14 amino acids. Germline V lookup: CDR1 MGHRA, CDR2 YSYEKL. The CDR3 reads CASSHAHYTGELFF. For the CDR3, the DNA is TGCGCCAGCAGCCACGCACACTACACCGGGGAGCTGTTTTTT.

This rearrangement joins TRBV9 to TRBJ2-7, with 10 positions matching TRBD2. The CDR3 extends over 17 amino acids. From germline, CDR1 is SGDLS and CDR2 YYNGEE. Trimming at V came to 4 bases and at J to 2 bases, leaving 12 bases not matched to a gene. The CDR3 nucleotides read TGTGCCAGCAGCCCCACCCCCGGGACTAGCGCGACCTACGAGCAGTACTTC. Encoded protein: CASSPTPGTSATYEQYF. The full variable domain, in which reference TRBV9 and TRBJ2-7 provide the parts outside the CDR3, is DSGVTQTPKHLITATGQRVTLRCSPRSGDLSVYWYQQSLDQGLQFLIQYYNGEERAKGNILERFSAQQFPDLHSELNLSSLELGDSALYFCASSPTPGTSATYEQYFGPGTRLTVT.

The chain combines TRBV11-2 with TRBJ2-2; D possibly corresponds to TRBD2 (6 bases). The V and J ends lost 1 base and 6 bases respectively, with 9 bases between them. Germline V gives CDR1 SGHAT, CDR2 FQNNGV. The CDR3 is 14 amino acids. The CDR3 DNA sequence: TGTGCCAGCAGCTTAGCGGGAGCCTCCGGGGAGCTGTTTTTT. This gives the protein CASSLAGASGELFF. Full variable domain (missing parts from reference TRBV11-2 and TRBJ2-2): EAGVAQSPRYKIIEKRQSVAFWCNPISGHATLYWYQQILGQGPKLLIQFQNNGVVDDSQLPKDRFSAERLKGVDSTLKIQPAKLEDSAVYLCASSLAGASGELFFGEGSRLTVL.

This chain joins TRBV5-4 and TRBJ2-1; D gene ambiguous. Germline V gene data show CDR1 as SGHNT and CDR2 as YYREEE (reference sequence). CDR3 length equals 12 residues. V was clipped by 5 bases and J by 5 bases, with 8 bases between them. In nucleotides, the CDR3 is TGTGCCAGCAGGATTGCTCACAATGAGCAGTTCTTC. Its protein product is CASRIAHNEQFF.

V usage is TRBV28 and J usage is TRBJ2-7; D unresolved. Deletions cut 3 bases from V and 4 bases from J, with 16 bases between. The CDR3 length is 15 residues. Germline V gene data show CDR1 as MDHEN and CDR2 as SYDVKM. The CDR3 coding sequence is TGTGCCAGCAGTTTTAGGACCCCAACTTCATACGAGCAGTACTTC. Translation: CASSFRTPTSYEQYF.

The chain links TRBV6-1 to TRBJ2-7; tentatively, D is TRBD1 or TRBD2 (5 bases each). Germline V CDR1 and CDR2: MNHNS, SASEGT. V lost 2 bases and J lost 5, with 16 bases in between. The CDR3 length is 15 residues. The CDR3 region is CASSEWWGSTHEQYF. The CDR3, as DNA: TGTGCCAGCAGTGAATGGTGGGGGAGCACCCACGAGCAGTACTTC.

The V and J genes are TRBV7-8 and TRBJ2-1; unclear D gene. CDR1 and CDR2 (germline): SGHVS, FQNEAQ. V was clipped by 1 base and J by 4 bases, with 14 bases between them. This CDR3 is built from 16 residues. The CDR3 here is CASSLEFASRYNEQFF. The CDR3 DNA reads TGTGCCAGCAGCTTAGAGTTCGCCTCACGGTACAATGAGCAGTTCTTC.

The chain has TRBV6-5 and TRBJ1-1; no reliable D call. Germline CDR1 reads MNHEY; CDR2 reads SVGAGI. There are 15 residues in the CDR3. Between the trimmed V and J ends, which lost 2 bases and 3 bases, there was a span of 13 bases. CDR3 nucleotides: TGTGCCAGCAGTTACGCGGGAGACACCGACACTGAAGCTTTCTTT. As protein: CASSYAGDTDTEAFF.

The V gene is TRBV6-1, the J gene TRBJ1-3; D is unresolved. Germline assignment: CDR1 MNHNS and CDR2 SASEGT. The CDR3 covers 15 residues. V lost 0 bases to trimming and J lost 0 bases, with 6 bases between them. CDR3 residues: CASSEASDSGNTIYF. The CDR3 DNA sequence: TGTGCCAGCAGTGAAGCTTCGGACTCTGGAAACACCATATATTTT.

The V and J genes are TRBV28 and TRBJ2-7; 7 nucleotides align to TRBD2. The CDR3 consists of 16 residues. Germline V lookup: CDR1 MDHEN, CDR2 SYDVKM. With V trimmed by 11 bases and J by 2 bases, 18 bases remained unmatched. CDR3 residues: CAAGEGLGDLAYEQYF. The DNA for the CDR3 is TGTGCCGCGGGGGAGGGGCTGGGGGACTTAGCCTACGAGCAGTACTTC.

V usage is TRBV5-6 and J usage is TRBJ2-1; 7 positions agree with TRBD2. Germline assignment: CDR1 SGHDT and CDR2 YYEEEE. V dropped 0 bases and J dropped 7; count of bases not matched to a gene: 4. The CDR3 has 14 residues. CDR3 in amino acids: CASSLGEGLNEQFF. Here the CDR3 DNA reads TGTGCCAGCAGCTTGGGGGAGGGCTTGAATGAGCAGTTCTTC.

The J gene is TRBJ1-1, the V gene TRBV6-5, with 7 bases aligning to TRBD1. The CDR3 extends over 14 amino acids. The germline V gene has CDR1 MNHEY and CDR2 SVGAGI. Trimming took 5 bases from V and 7 from J; bases not matched to a gene: 10. DNA of the CDR3: TGTGCCAGCAGTCTATCGACAGGGTATGGTGAAGCTTTCTTT. Translation gives CASSLSTGYGEAFF.

V usage is TRBV2 and J usage is TRBJ2-2; TRBD2 agrees at 10 bases. Per the germline V gene, CDR1 is SNHLY and CDR2 is FYNNEI. The CDR3 totals 15 residues. The junction had 10 bases not matched to a gene; V was cut back by 11 bases and J by 4 bases. The CDR3 loop reads CARDGAGGATGELFF. DNA of the CDR3: TGTGCCCGCGATGGAGCGGGAGGGGCCACCGGGGAGCTGTTTTTT.